This note documents a single TCR beta chain sequence. Its antigen is unidentified. The source of the sample is a study of T cell responses to AZD1222 COVID-19 vaccine. Study results and caveats: The donor group comprised mostly white British people and more females; the analysis possibly underestimated clonal diversity. Increases in Spike-specific TCR breadth and depth were seen after two AZD1222 doses.

This table comes from immunoSEQ multiplex PCR, and its TCRdb copy is limited to in-frame clones, with some not included. The data contain 130,000 or so clones, around 90% of them seen just once; the ten biggest clones take up roughly 2%. Germline V gene lookup returns CDR1 MGHRA and CDR2 YSYEKL. The trim removed 4 bases at V and 5 bases at J, leaving 12 bases unmatched. This CDR3 region has 16 residues. V usage is TRBV4-1 and J usage is TRBJ2-5, with TRBD2 matching 8 bases. This receptor was taken from an adult who received the AZD1222 COVID-19 vaccine. The starting material was peripheral blood, obtained 28 days after the second AZD1222 dose. Written as DNA, the CDR3 is TGCGCCAGCAGCCCCTCGTCAAGCGGGAGTATCGAGACCCAGTACTTC. Residues: CASSPSSSGSIETQYF.